This T cell receptor (beta chain) was obtained from a study of early T cells in non-severe SARS-CoV-2 infection. Study-wide background: Bulk RNA taken from unsorted whole blood was sequenced, leaving chains unpaired.

This clonotype was detected a few times. The CDR3 is 16 amino acids. Germline CDR1 and CDR2: LGHNA and YNFKEQ. V was trimmed by 0 bases and J by 0 bases, leaving 12 bases between them. In TCRdb, the 5' RACE reads were re-called with MiXCR into one record per CDR3 protein. Among tens of thousands of distinct CDR3 sequences listed, roughly 14% were seen once. The chain combines TRBV4-2 with TRBJ2-7, with D hard to call. The sample taken for sequencing was whole blood. The TCR was taken from an adult who was a healthcare worker with PCR-confirmed SARS-CoV-2 infection or an uninfected control (not recorded which). The CDR3 DNA reads TGTGCCAGCAGCCAAGATGTTGGCCGGCCCTCCTACGAGCAGTACTTC. Its protein product is CASSQDVGRPSYEQYF.